This T cell receptor (beta chain) was identified in a study of T cells in Graves' hyperthyroidism and ophthalmopathy. Study-wide results and limits: Peripheral blood also featured most of the thyroid clonotypes expanded above 0.001.

This clonotype was seen a single time. What it binds is unknown. Trimming pared 4 bases from V and 7 bases from J, leaving 13 bases between. In germline, CDR1 is LGHDT, CDR2 YNNKEL (reference sequence). CDR3 length: 13 residues. Absent ophthalmopathy progression within 18 months defined stable Graves' hyperthyroidism. Cells are PBMCs isolated from around 9.4 ml of fresh blood. The source material, RNA transcripts, was used to amplify TCR beta CDR3 regions. The study used the HTBI primer set for a first-round RT-PCR of the TCR CDR3. TCRdb redid the calling of the multiplex PCR reads with MiXCR, one entry per CDR3 protein. The sample has approximately 640,000 distinct CDR3 sequences; 15% to 20% are singletons.

The clonotype comes from a man in his forties or fifties with Graves' hyperthyroidism. The chain joins TRBV3-1 to TRBJ1-1, with D possibly TRBD1 on 6 matching bases. The sample was blood. CDR3 in amino acids: CASSRQGNNEAFF. The CDR3 coding sequence is TGTGCCAGCAGCCGTCAGGGGAATAATGAAGCTTTCTTT.